Shown below are 9 T cell receptor beta chains from a single sample sequenced in a study of CD8 T cells in Susac syndrome. Roughly 0.45 to 1 ug RNA was reverse transcribed with random hexamers. TCRdb re-called the immunoSEQ multiplex PCR reads with MiXCR, one entry per CDR3 protein. The sample comprises some 170,000 distinct CDR3 sequences, 85% to 95% of which are singletons, and more than 0.08% rests with the top ten. Sequences were obtained from CD4+ T cells from PBMCs. The receptors stem from a human donor with Susac syndrome.

The V gene is TRBV4-2, the J gene TRBJ1-4; 9 positions match TRBD1. This CDR3 spans 14 amino acids. Trimming at V came to 4 bases and at J to 6 bases, leaving 3 bases not matched to a gene. Germline-derived CDR1 and CDR2 are LGHNA and YNFKEQ. The CDR3 loop reads CASSRDRVDEKLFF. The CDR3 DNA is TGTGCCAGCAGCCGGGACAGGGTAGATGAAAAACTGTTTTTT.

The chain combines TRBV7-9 with TRBJ2-7; 7 bases are a match to TRBD1. Trimming removed 2 bases from V and 3 bases from J; junction bases left unmatched: 7. Germline V CDR1 and CDR2: SEHNR, FQNEAQ (reference sequence). There are 15 residues in the CDR3. CDR3 sequence: CASSLFRDSIYEQYF. CDR3 in DNA: TGTGCCAGCAGCTTATTCCGGGACAGTATCTACGAGCAGTACTTC.

V gene TRBV14 combines with J gene TRBJ1-2; D unresolved. This CDR3 comprises 15 residues. From germline, CDR1 is SGHDN and CDR2 FVKESK. V shed 4 bases and J shed 4 bases, with 16 bases lying between them. The CDR3 region is CASSPTARDRYGYTF. The CDR3 DNA reads as TGTGCCAGCAGCCCGACTGCCCGGGATCGCTATGGCTACACCTTC.

The gene calls are TRBV6-1 and TRBJ1-4, with TRBD1 identical over 9 bases. CDR1 is MNHNS, CDR2 SASEGT, per germline. The CDR3 has 17 residues. The V and J ends lost 7 bases and 4 bases, in that order; junction bases with no gene match: 13. The CDR3 nucleotides read TGTGCCAGCAAACCCTTACAGGGGGCGCGGGATAATGAAAAACTGTTTTTT. It encodes CASKPLQGARDNEKLFF.

The V call is TRBV2, the J call TRBJ2-3; D is uncertain. Germline CDR1 and CDR2: SNHLY and FYNNEI. The length of the CDR3 is 13 residues. Trimming removed 6 bases at V and 0 bases at J, with 7 bases between. The CDR3 nucleotides read TGTGCCAGCAGCGCTAGGAGCACAGATACGCAGTATTTT. It yields the protein CASSARSTDTQYF.

The chain is built from TRBV29-1 and TRBJ1-1; no clear D. CDR1 is SQVTM, CDR2 ANQGSEA, per germline. V was trimmed by 4 bases and J by 4 bases, leaving 7 bases between them. The CDR3 covers 11 residues. CDR3 nucleotide sequence: TGCAGCGTTGGAGGGATCACTGAAGCTTTCTTT. Protein sequence: CSVGGITEAFF. The whole variable domain, filled in from reference TRBV29-1 and TRBJ1-1, reads SAVISQKPSRDICQRGTSLTIQCQVDSQVTMMFWYRQQPGQSLTLIATANQGSEATYESGFVIDKFPISRPNLTFSTLTVSNMSPEDSSIYLCSVGGITEAFFGQGTRLTVV.

V usage is TRBV7-9 and J usage is TRBJ1-1, with 11 bases identical to TRBD1. The V gene's germline CDR1 is SEHNR and CDR2 FQNEAQ (reference sequence). With 0 bases clipped from V and 4 bases from J, the junction kept 4 bases outside the gene matches. CDR3 size: 16 residues. CDR3 DNA sequence: TGTGCCAGCAGCTTAGCCCCCGGGACAGGGGGCACTGAAGCTTTCTTT. This codes for CASSLAPGTGGTEAFF.

The chain joins TRBV25-1 to TRBJ2-7; D may correspond to TRBD1 or TRBD2 (5 bases each). The CDR3 sequence is 14 residues long. Trimming stripped 5 bases from V and 3 bases from J, with 14 bases between. The V gene's germline CDR1 is MGHDK and CDR2 SYGVNS. The CDR3 coding sequence is TGTGCCAGCAGTAACCTCCGGGGCAACTACGAGCAGTACTTC. Amino acids: CASSNLRGNYEQYF.

J is TRBJ1-2 and V is TRBV7-9; D not resolved. This CDR3 contains 14 residues. Germline loops: CDR1 SEHNR, CDR2 FQNEAQ (reference sequence). Trimming removed 3 bases from V and 6 bases from J, with 14 bases in between. The CDR3 loop reads CASSFQVGGNGYTF. Here the CDR3 DNA reads TGTGCCAGCAGCTTTCAGGTTGGAGGAAATGGCTACACCTTC.